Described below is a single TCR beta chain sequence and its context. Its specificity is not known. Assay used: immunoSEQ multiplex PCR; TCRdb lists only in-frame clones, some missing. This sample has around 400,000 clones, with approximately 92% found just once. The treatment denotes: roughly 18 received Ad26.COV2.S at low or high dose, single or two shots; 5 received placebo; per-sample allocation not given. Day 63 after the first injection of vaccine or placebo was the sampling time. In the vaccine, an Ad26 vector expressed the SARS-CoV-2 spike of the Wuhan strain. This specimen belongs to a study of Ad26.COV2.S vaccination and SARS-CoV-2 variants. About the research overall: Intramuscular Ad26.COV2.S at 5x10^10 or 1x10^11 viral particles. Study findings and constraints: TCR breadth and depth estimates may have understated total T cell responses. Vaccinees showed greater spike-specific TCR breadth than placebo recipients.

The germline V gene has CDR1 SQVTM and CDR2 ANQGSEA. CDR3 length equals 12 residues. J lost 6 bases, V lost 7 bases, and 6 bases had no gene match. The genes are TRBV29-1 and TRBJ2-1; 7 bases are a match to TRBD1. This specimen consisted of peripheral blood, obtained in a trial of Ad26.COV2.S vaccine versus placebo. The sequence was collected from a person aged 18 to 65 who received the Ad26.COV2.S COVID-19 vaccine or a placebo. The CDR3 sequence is CSAHDRANEQFF. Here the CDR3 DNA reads TGCAGCGCCCACGACAGGGCCAATGAGCAGTTCTTC.